The 16 T cell receptor beta chains reported below all come from one sample, sequenced in a study of beta chain features in type 1 diabetes. The entirety of the isolated RNA underwent reverse transcription, so expressed TCRB transcripts were sequenced. Profiling relied on immunoSEQ multiplex PCR, and the TCRdb table lists in-frame clones only, not all of them. The sample consists of 200,000 to 300,000 clones, about 30% of them appearing once. The sample consisted of central memory CD4+ T cells from blood. The receptors stem from a man aged 30 to 45 in good health.

CDR3 sequence reads: CASSLGQTGSPLHF. The CDR3 DNA follows: TGTGCCAGCAGCCTGGGACAAACGGGTTCACCCCTCCACTTT. The V gene is TRBV5-6, the J gene TRBJ1-6; tentatively, D is TRBD1 (6 bases). Germline assignment: CDR1 SGHDT and CDR2 YYEEEE. CDR3 length: 14 residues. The germline V and J ends were trimmed by 4 bases and 9 bases, with 14 bases remaining between them. Complete variable domain (other parts from reference TRBV5-6 and TRBJ1-6): DAGVTQSPTHLIKTRGQQVTLRCSPKSGHDTVSWYQQALGQGPQFIFQYYEEEERQRGNFPDRFSGHQFPNYSSELNVNALLLGDSALYLCASSLGQTGSPLHFGNGTRLTVT.

The DNA for the CDR3 is TGTGCCTGGAGTGTAGGCCGGGGGCTCGGCTACACCTTC. It codes for CAWSVGRGLGYTF. The chain uses TRBV30 and TRBJ1-2; D may be TRBD1 (6 bases). In germline, CDR1 is GTSNPN, CDR2 SVGIG (reference sequence). The ends were cut back, 0 bases at V and 8 bases at J, with 13 bases in the middle. This CDR3 spans 13 amino acids. Drawing the rest from reference TRBV30 and TRBJ1-2, the complete variable domain is SQTIHQWPATLVQPVGSPLSLECTVEGTSNPNLYWYRQAAGRGLQLLFYSVGIGQISSEVPQNLSASRPQDRQFILSSKKLLLSDSGFYLCAWSVGRGLGYTFGSGTRLTVV.

This clone turned up a few times. This sequence joins TRBV14 and TRBJ2-6; D remains ambiguous. CDR3 length equals 15 residues. The germline V gene has CDR1 SGHDN and CDR2 FVKESK. V was pared by 1 base and J by 2 bases, with 6 bases between. The CDR3 spells CASSQGSAGANVLTF. As DNA, the CDR3 is TGTGCCAGCAGCCAAGGGAGTGCTGGGGCCAACGTCCTGACTTTC. Full variable domain (outside the CDR3, taken from reference TRBV14 and TRBJ2-6): EAGVTQFPSHSVIEKGQTVTLRCDPISGHDNLYWYRRVMGKEIKFLLHFVKESKQDESGMPNNRFLAERTGGTYSTLKVQPAELEDSGVYFCASSQGSAGANVLTFGAGSRLTVL.

The V and J genes are TRBV2 and TRBJ1-5; no clear D gene. The CDR3 is 11 amino acids. Germline V lookup: CDR1 SNHLY, CDR2 FYNNEI. The V end was cut by 6 bases, the J end by 6 bases, with 6 bases between. Written as DNA, the CDR3 is TGTGCCAGCAGGATGGGTCAGCCCCAGCATTTT. As protein: CASRMGQPQHF.

This clone came up a few times. J is TRBJ2-1 and V is TRBV29-1, with D tentatively TRBD1 or TRBD2 (5 bases each). Trimming left V 5 bases short and J 5 bases short, with 16 bases between. The CDR3 consists of 14 residues. CDR1 and CDR2 (germline): SQVTM, ANQGSEA. The CDR3 DNA follows: TGCAGCGTTTCCTATGGGACGCTAGACAATGAGCAGTTCTTC. It is translated as CSVSYGTLDNEQFF.

The rearrangement joins TRBV4-1 to TRBJ2-1; TRBD2 agrees at 12 bases. This CDR3 has 15 residues. Germline loops: CDR1 MGHRA, CDR2 YSYEKL. Trimming took 9 bases from V and 4 from J; bases not matched to a gene: 7. CDR3 DNA: TGCGCCAGTGGTAAACTAGCGGGGGGTTACAATGAGCAGTTCTTC. Translated, it gives CASGKLAGGYNEQFF.

This clone has ten or more counts. The CDR3 DNA follows: TGCGCCAGCAGTGATGGGACAGGGGGCGGTGAGACCCAGTACTTC. Translation: CASSDGTGGGETQYF. V and J are TRBV10-1 and TRBJ2-5, with TRBD1 identical over 12 bases. V shed 3 bases, J shed 5 bases, and the junction held 4 bases outside the gene matches. The V gene's germline CDR1 is WNHNN and CDR2 SYGVQD (reference sequence). CDR3 length: 15 amino acids.

This clone appeared many times. The chain employs TRBV6-1 and TRBJ2-4; 7 nucleotides agree with TRBD1. There are 12 residues in the CDR3. After removal of 6 bases from V and 6 bases from J, the junction contained 2 bases not matched to a gene. Germline lookup yields CDR1 MNHNS and CDR2 SASEGT. CDR3 in amino acids: CASSRQGNIQYF. The CDR3 nucleotides read TGTGCCAGCAGCCGACAGGGAAACATTCAGTACTTC.

The chain combines TRBV4-2 with TRBJ2-1; TRBD1 or TRBD2 may be the D gene (5 bases each). CDR3 length: 14 amino acids. V was cut by 5 bases and J by 5 bases, with 13 bases left in between. The germline V gene has CDR1 LGHNA and CDR2 YNFKEQ. The CDR3 loop is CASSSLWGNNEQFF. CDR3 coding DNA: TGTGCCAGCAGCTCCCTTTGGGGGAACAATGAGCAGTTCTTC.

As concerns this clone: Other nucleotide sequences in the sample specify the same CDR3. The chain carries TRBV2 and TRBJ1-4; the D is unclear. The CDR3 contains 13 residues. From germline, CDR1 is SNHLY and CDR2 FYNNEI. V dropped 2 bases and J dropped 8 bases, with 9 bases sitting between them. CDR3 region: CASSERRREKLFF. The CDR3, as DNA: TGTGCCAGCAGTGAACGGAGACGGGAAAAACTGTTTTTT.

This chain uses TRBV9 with TRBJ2-1, with 9 bases aligning to TRBD1. Germline loops: CDR1 SGDLS, CDR2 YYNGEE. The CDR3 consists of 15 residues. The ends lost 3 bases at V and 6 bases at J; junction bases unmatched: 7. The CDR3 is CASSGGGQGANEQFF. DNA of the CDR3: TGTGCCAGCAGCGGTGGGGGACAGGGCGCCAATGAGCAGTTCTTC. Variable domain in full (rest from reference TRBV9 and TRBJ2-1): DSGVTQTPKHLITATGQRVTLRCSPRSGDLSVYWYQQSLDQGLQFLIQYYNGEERAKGNILERFSAQQFPDLHSELNLSSLELGDSALYFCASSGGGQGANEQFFGPGTRLTVL.

The chain uses TRBV10-3 and TRBJ2-7, with 7 nucleotides matching TRBD2. V shed 5 bases and J 3 bases; nucleotides not matched to a gene: 13. The CDR3 runs 16 residues. CDR1 is ENHRY and CDR2 is SYGVKD in the germline V gene. CDR3 loop: CAISSFTGEGLYEQYF. The CDR3 DNA reads TGTGCCATCAGTTCCTTCACGGGGGAGGGACTCTACGAGCAGTACTTC.

This clone has more than one count but fewer than ten. The sample contains more than one DNA sequence encoding this CDR3. The chain carries TRBV9 and TRBJ2-1; 9 bases map to TRBD1. This CDR3 has 15 amino acids. V lost 3 bases, J lost 7 bases, and 8 bases stayed unmatched. Per the germline V gene, CDR1 is SGDLS and CDR2 is YYNGEE. The CDR3 loop is CASSAGQGVRNEQFF. CDR3 coding DNA: TGTGCCAGCAGCGCGGGACAGGGTGTTAGGAATGAGCAGTTCTTC. Based on the CDR3 plus reference TRBV9 and TRBJ2-1, the full variable domain is DSGVTQTPKHLITATGQRVTLRCSPRSGDLSVYWYQQSLDQGLQFLIQYYNGEERAKGNILERFSAQQFPDLHSELNLSSLELGDSALYFCASSAGQGVRNEQFFGPGTRLTVL.

The V and J genes are TRBV27 and TRBJ2-7; TRBD2 matches at 7 bases. The germline V gene encodes CDR1 MNHEY and CDR2 SMNVEV (reference sequence). Trimming removed 7 bases from V and 4 bases from J; junction bases left unmatched: 13. The CDR3 extends over 15 amino acids. This CDR3 is CASKSRGEAEYEQYF. For the CDR3, the DNA is TGTGCCAGCAAAAGCCGGGGGGAGGCGGAGTACGAGCAGTACTTC.

This clone appeared a few times. V usage is TRBV15 and J usage is TRBJ2-2; D is uncertain. The CDR3 is 12 amino acids. Between the trimmed V and J ends, which lost 4 bases and 6 bases, there was a span of 6 bases. Germline V gene lookup returns CDR1 LNHNV and CDR2 YYDKDF (reference sequence). The CDR3 DNA reads TGTGCCACCAGCATCCCCGCCGGGGAGCTGTTTTTT. Its translation: CATSIPAGELFF.

This clone was counted only a few times. This rearrangement joins TRBV19 to TRBJ1-3, with a possible D match to TRBD1 (5 bases). Germline V gene data show CDR1 as LNHDA and CDR2 as SQIVND (reference sequence). The CDR3 totals 16 residues. The V and J ends lost 3 bases and 6 bases respectively, with 18 bases between them. Here the CDR3 reads CASSIDWGRAANTIYF. The CDR3 DNA is TGTGCCAGTAGTATTGACTGGGGACGTGCGGCAAACACCATATATTTT.